These 14 T cell receptor beta chains came from one sample sequenced in a study of OX40 agonist ivuxolimab in advanced cancers. The table came from immunoSEQ multiplex PCR; TCRdb's copy has only in-frame clones and leaves some out. This table has about 16,000 clones, 80% to 95% appearing once. The sequencing here drew on CD4+ or CD8+ T cells sorted from blood, taken in a trial of the OX40 agonist ivuxolimab. All receptors derive from an adult with an advanced solid tumor such as melanoma, head and neck, liver or kidney cancer.

This sequence joins TRBV18 and TRBJ2-2, with 7 bases lining up with TRBD2. The J segment lost 4 bases and the V segment lost 5 bases, leaving 19 bases of the junction unmatched. The CDR3 consists of 19 residues. The germline V gene has CDR1 KGHSH and CDR2 LQKENI. The CDR3 region is CASSYRYGLAETPTGELFF. CDR3 nucleotide sequence: TGTGCCAGCTCATATCGATATGGCCTAGCGGAGACTCCCACCGGGGAGCTGTTTTTT.

This rearrangement joins TRBV19 to TRBJ2-1, with D hard to call. CDR1 is LNHDA, CDR2 SQIVND, per germline (reference sequence). V lost 4 bases and J 4 bases, leaving 8 bases between the germline ends. This CDR3 has 13 amino acids. Written as DNA, the CDR3 is TGTGCCAGTAGTAGTACAGAATACAATGAGCAGTTCTTC. Protein: CASSSTEYNEQFF.

This sequence joins TRBV19 and TRBJ1-1, with TRBD1 matching 9 bases. CDR3 length: 16 residues. Per germline, CDR1 LNHDA and CDR2 SQIVND (reference sequence). J lost 4 bases, V lost 7 bases, and 13 bases had no gene match. In nucleotides, the CDR3 is TGTGCCAGTACCTTACCCGGGACAGGGTATGGCACTGAAGCTTTCTTT. Its protein is CASTLPGTGYGTEAFF.

About this clone: Since a much larger clone is just one base distant, this may be a read error. This CDR3 is missing its conserved last phenylalanine or tryptophan, likely due to a read error. V gene TRBV5-1 combines with J gene TRBJ2-7; D not certain. The CDR3 consists of 13 residues. V was trimmed by 4 bases and J by 2 bases, leaving 10 bases between them. The germline V gene has CDR1 SGHRS and CDR2 YFSETQ. DNA for the CDR3: TGCGCCAGCAGCCCGCCGGGCGCCTACGAGCAGTACCTC. Its translation is CASSPPGAYEQYL.

The chain carries TRBV7-2 and TRBJ2-1; 13 bases map to TRBD2. Germline-derived CDR1 and CDR2 are SGHTA and FQGNSA. The V and J ends lost 5 bases and 6 bases, in that order; junction bases with no gene match: 10. The CDR3 length is 17 residues. The CDR3 region is CASSEGGLAGFFNEQFF. DNA for the CDR3: TGTGCCAGCAGCGAAGGGGGACTAGCGGGATTCTTCAATGAGCAGTTCTTC.

V and J are TRBV6-6 and TRBJ2-7, with D possibly matching TRBD2 (5 bases). Germline V CDR1 and CDR2: MNHNY, SVGAGI (reference sequence). Trimming left V 6 bases short and J 2 bases short, with 11 bases between. The CDR3 loop spans 13 amino acids. This CDR3 reads CASSGSAAYEQYF. The DNA for the CDR3 is TGTGCCAGCAGCGGTAGCGCCGCCTACGAGCAGTACTTC.

V gene TRBV27 combines with J gene TRBJ2-2; D assignment may be TRBD1 or TRBD2 (5 bases each). Trimming took 7 bases from V and 6 from J, leaving 15 bases between them. This CDR3 region has 14 residues. CDR1 is MNHEY, CDR2 SMNVEV, per germline (reference sequence). The CDR3 loop is CASIKGWGSGELFF. The CDR3 region has the DNA TGTGCCAGCATAAAGGGGTGGGGGTCCGGGGAGCTGTTTTTT.

The chain carries TRBV2 and TRBJ2-7, with D possibly being TRBD1 or TRBD2 (5 bases each). This CDR3 has 15 residues. Trimming took 8 bases from V and 0 from J, leaving 17 bases between them. Per germline, CDR1 SNHLY and CDR2 FYNNEI. As DNA, the CDR3 is TGTGCCAGCTGGGGGTCGCGGGCCACCTCCTACGAGCAGTACTTC. Its translation: CASWGSRATSYEQYF.

This clone was seen once. V gene TRBV10-3 combines with J gene TRBJ2-1; maybe TRBD2 (6 bases). CDR3 length: 17 residues. Germline CDR1 is ENHRY and CDR2 is SYGVKD. Trimming stripped 0 bases from V and 1 base from J, with 13 bases between. In DNA form, the CDR3 reads TGTGCCATCAGTGAGTCAACTTGGGGGAGGTCCTACAATGAGCAGTTCTTC. The encoded protein is CAISESTWGRSYNEQFF.

This clone is a singleton in its sample. This chain uses TRBV25-1 with TRBJ2-1; 14 nucleotides line up with TRBD2. There are 16 residues in the CDR3. The germline CDR1 and CDR2 sequences are MGHDK and SYGVNS. The junction had 6 bases not matched to a gene; V was cut back by 4 bases and J by 7 bases. CDR3 in DNA: TGTGCCAGCAGTGTCGGGACTAGCGGGAGTCTAAATGAGCAGTTCTTC. This encodes CASSVGTSGSLNEQFF.

The V gene is TRBV23-1, the J gene TRBJ1-5; 8 nucleotides match TRBD1. TRBV23-1 is placed among ORFs of uncertain function. There are 15 residues in the CDR3. Losses at the gene ends were 8 bases for V and 3 bases for J; bases not matched to a gene: 9. CDR3: CASPDRDRFNQPQHF. CDR3 nucleotide sequence: TGCGCCAGCCCCGACCGGGACAGGTTCAATCAGCCCCAGCATTTT.

V usage is TRBV5-5 and J usage is TRBJ2-7; the match to TRBD1 covers 7 bases. From germline, CDR1 is SGHKS and CDR2 YYEKEE (reference sequence). With 1 base clipped from V and 3 bases from J, the junction kept 7 bases outside the gene matches. There are 15 residues in the CDR3. This chain's CDR3 is CASSLLGTEGYEQYF. The CDR3 nucleotides are TGTGCCAGCAGCTTGTTGGGGACAGAGGGCTACGAGCAGTACTTC.

The chain has TRBV6-9 and TRBJ1-1; TRBD1 might be the D (6 bases). CDR3 length: 15 residues. Trimming took off 3 bases at V and 0 bases at J, with 11 bases between the two ends. CDR1 and CDR2 from the germline V gene are MNHGY and SVAAGI. For the CDR3, the DNA is TGTGCCAGCAGTTACTCCGGGGGCATGAACACTGAAGCTTTCTTT. Amino acid sequence: CASSYSGGMNTEAFF.

The genes are TRBV5-6 and TRBJ2-1; D unclear. The CDR3 sequence is 12 residues long. The germline V gene encodes CDR1 SGHDT and CDR2 YYEEEE. Between the trimmed V and J ends, which lost 0 bases and 6 bases, there was a span of 4 bases. CDR3 sequence: CASSLGGNEQFF. The CDR3 bases are TGTGCCAGCAGCTTGGGGGGCAATGAGCAGTTCTTC.